These 15 T cell receptor beta chains originate from one sample sequenced in a study of blood T cell repertoires in COVID-19. Profiled with immunoSEQ multiplex PCR; TCRdb holds only in-frame clones, not every one. Among a few hundred thousand clones listed, around 90% were seen once. Sequencing was done on a sample of peripheral blood. The receptors were sampled from a man aged 35-49 years with acute or convalescent COVID-19.

V gene TRBV9 combines with J gene TRBJ1-4, with 8 bases aligning to TRBD1. The CDR3 is made up of 16 amino acids. Germline CDR1 SGDLS, CDR2 YYNGEE. The V segment lost 3 bases and the J segment 7 bases; nucleotides outside the gene matches: 11. For the CDR3, the DNA is TGTGCCAGCAGCGCCCTGGACAGGGCCGAGTCTGAAAAACTGTTTTTT. This translates into CASSALDRAESEKLFF.

The chain uses TRBV28 and TRBJ1-1; perhaps TRBD1 as D (5 bases). The CDR3 is 12 residues long. V was shortened by 6 bases and J by 8 bases, with 13 bases between the two germline ends. CDR1 and CDR2 from the germline V gene are MDHEN and SYDVKM. The CDR3 reads CASSTTGGEAFF. The CDR3 nucleotides are TGTGCCAGCAGCACTACGGGGGGGGAAGCTTTCTTT.

CDR3: CASSLERTGGDSGNTIYF. The CDR3 DNA is TGTGCCAGCAGCTTAGAGAGGACAGGGGGCGACTCTGGAAACACCATATATTTT. The chain joins TRBV11-2 to TRBJ1-3, with TRBD1 matching 11 bases. CDR1 and CDR2 from the germline V gene are SGHAT and FQNNGV. The CDR3 sequence is 18 residues long. Trimming took 0 bases from V and 0 from J; bases not matched to a gene: 4.

The chain couples TRBV4-1 to TRBJ1-2, with TRBD1 as a possible D gene (6 bases). V lost 3 bases and J 5 bases, leaving 16 bases between the germline ends. The germline V gene encodes CDR1 MGHRA and CDR2 YSYEKL. This CDR3 region has 15 residues. CDR3 loop: CASSHWVRGAYGYTF. The CDR3 nucleotides read TGCGCCAGCAGCCATTGGGTCCGGGGGGCATATGGCTACACCTTC.

The genes are TRBV6-2 or TRBV6-3 and TRBJ2-2; D gene ambiguous. This CDR3 has 13 residues. Germline-derived CDR1 and CDR2 are MNHEY and SVGEGT. Trimming removed 4 bases from V and 6 bases from J, with 9 bases in between. CDR3 region: CASSFIASGELFF. CDR3 sequence (DNA): TGTGCCAGCAGTTTTATAGCATCCGGGGAGCTGTTTTTT.

This chain links TRBV4-1 with TRBJ2-7; D perhaps matches TRBD2 (5 bases). V lost 0 bases to trimming and J lost 4 bases, with 13 bases between them. The CDR3 is 15 residues long. Per germline, CDR1 MGHRA and CDR2 YSYEKL. CDR3 DNA sequence: TGCGCCAGCAGCCAAGATTGGAGAGGAGGATACGAGCAGTACTTC. Its protein is CASSQDWRGGYEQYF.

The chain has TRBV5-5 and TRBJ2-2; TRBD2 matches at 13 bases. This CDR3 region has 18 residues. V trimming: 4 bases; J trimming: 3 bases; junction bases outside the gene matches: 9. Germline assignment: CDR1 SGHKS and CDR2 YYEKEE (reference sequence). CDR3 loop: CASSGILAGGPDTGELFF. The CDR3, as DNA: TGTGCCAGCAGCGGGATACTAGCGGGAGGGCCGGACACCGGGGAGCTGTTTTTT. Using reference TRBV5-5 and TRBJ2-2 for the parts outside the CDR3, the full variable domain is DAGVTQSPTHLIKTRGQQVTLRCSPISGHKSVSWYQQVLGQGPQFIFQYYEKEERGRGNFPDRFSARQFPNYSSELNVNALLLGDSALYLCASSGILAGGPDTGELFFGEGSRLTVL.

The V gene is TRBV6-2 or TRBV6-3, the J gene TRBJ1-1; 7 positions agree with TRBD1. CDR1 MNHEY and CDR2 SVGEGT come from the germline V gene. This CDR3 is 16 amino acids long. Trimming took 2 bases from V and 4 from J; bases not matched to a gene: 10. The CDR3 loop reads CASSYRTGGSATEAFF. Here the CDR3 DNA reads TGTGCCAGCAGTTACCGGACAGGCGGTTCTGCCACTGAAGCTTTCTTT.

The chain employs TRBV4-2 and TRBJ1-3, with TRBD1 as a possible D gene (5 bases). CDR3 size: 17 residues. With 1 base removed from V and 6 bases from J, the gap between germline ends came to 19 bases. Germline V gene data show CDR1 as LGHNA and CDR2 as YNFKEQ. The CDR3, as DNA: TGTGCCAGCAGCCAAGTGGGGGGGAGCGGCCCTGAAAACACCATATATTTT. It is translated as CASSQVGGSGPENTIYF.

V usage is TRBV27 and J usage is TRBJ1-2; D is perhaps TRBD1 (6 bases). Germline V gene sequence: CDR1 MNHEY, CDR2 SMNVEV (reference sequence). The V gene lost 6 bases and the J gene lost 7 bases, with 21 bases spanning the gap. The CDR3 loop spans 15 amino acids. Here the CDR3 reads CASSSNGQLSFGYTF. CDR3 bases: TGTGCCAGCAGCTCAAACGGACAGCTTTCGTTTGGCTACACCTTC.

The CDR3 protein is CARNWGGTEAFF. Written as DNA, the CDR3 is TGTGCCAGGAATTGGGGAGGAACTGAAGCTTTCTTT. V usage is TRBV7-3 and J usage is TRBJ1-1, with D uncertain. This CDR3 comprises 12 residues. Germline CDR1 is SGHTA and CDR2 is FQGTGA. Trimming took off 9 bases at V and 5 bases at J, with 13 bases between the two ends.

This CDR3 is CASSYGLAEPSYEQYF. CDR3 nucleotides: TGTGCCAGCAGTTACGGGCTAGCGGAACCCTCCTACGAGCAGTACTTC. This chain links TRBV6-2 or TRBV6-3 with TRBJ2-7, with 7 nucleotides matching TRBD2. The CDR3 sequence is 16 residues long. The V gene's germline CDR1 is MNHEY and CDR2 SVGEGT. The J segment lost 0 bases and the V segment lost 2 bases, leaving 7 bases of the junction unmatched.

The rearrangement links TRBV19 to TRBJ1-5; 8 nucleotides agree with TRBD1. CDR3 size: 16 residues. V lost 0 bases, J lost 5 bases, and 6 bases stayed unmatched. Germline V lookup: CDR1 LNHDA, CDR2 SQIVND (reference sequence). The CDR3 protein is CASSIDLGQVHQPQHF. DNA of the CDR3: TGTGCCAGTAGTATAGATCTGGGACAGGTTCATCAGCCCCAGCATTTT.

This chain connects TRBV30 to TRBJ1-2; a possible D gene is TRBD1 (5 bases). Germline V lookup: CDR1 GTSNPN, CDR2 SVGIG (reference sequence). V lost 4 bases and J lost 4, with 13 bases in between. The CDR3 contains 13 residues. The CDR3 spells CAWTGLGFYGYTF. The DNA of the CDR3 is TGTGCCTGGACAGGGCTCGGCTTCTATGGCTACACCTTC. The entire variable domain, with the rest obtained from reference TRBV30 and TRBJ1-2, is as follows: SQTIHQWPATLVQPVGSPLSLECTVEGTSNPNLYWYRQAAGRGLQLLFYSVGIGQISSEVPQNLSASRPQDRQFILSSKKLLLSDSGFYLCAWTGLGFYGYTFGSGTRLTVV.

The chain employs TRBV10-3 and TRBJ2-7, with a tentative D call TRBD2 (6 bases). Germline values: CDR1 ENHRY, CDR2 SYGVKD. V dropped 10 bases and J dropped 3 bases, with 13 bases sitting between them. This CDR3 has 12 amino acids. CDR3 amino acids: CATLGLNYEQYF. In DNA, the CDR3 is TGTGCCACTTTGGGACTCAACTACGAGCAGTACTTC.